These T cell receptor beta chains were read from a single sample in a study of cytomegalovirus exposure and HLA in healthy donors. The assay was immunoSEQ multiplex PCR, and TCRdb's table has in-frame clones only and misses some. The table has more than 95,000 clones, 77% seen once. Sequences were obtained from PBMCs. These receptor sequences come from a middle-aged woman in good health and CMV-seropositive. The CDR3 runs from the conserved cysteine through the conserved F or W. Fields, in order: V gene, D gene, J gene, CDR3 protein. D genes are given only for firm matches.

V: TRBV27
D: TRBD2
J: TRBJ2-1
CDR3: CASSPWTSGWEQFF

V: TRBV6-4
D: -
J: TRBJ2-1
CDR3: CASSDSDEQFF

V: TRBV4-1
D: TRBD1
J: TRBJ1-2
CDR3: CASSQDLRDRGHGYTF

V: TRBV6-5
D: -
J: TRBJ2-7
CDR3: CASSLVGSSYEQYF

V: TRBV19
D: -
J: TRBJ1-4
CDR3: CASNLGGSEEKLFF

V: TRBV11-2
D: TRBD2
J: TRBJ2-1
CDR3: CASSPWTSVRREQFF

V: TRBV7-9
D: -
J: TRBJ2-7
CDR3: CASSLDMTGRSYEQYF

V: TRBV29-1
D: -
J: TRBJ1-1
CDR3: CSVEPAGRGTEAFF

V: TRBV4-1
D: -
J: TRBJ1-6
CDR3: CASSRDRLNSPLHF

V: TRBV11-3
D: TRBD1
J: TRBJ2-2
CDR3: CASSLGQGAGTGELFF

V: TRBV7-8
D: TRBD1
J: TRBJ1-2
CDR3: CASSPGQGTGYGYTF

V: TRBV28
D: -
J: TRBJ2-7
CDR3: CASSSRSSIYEQYF

V: TRBV4-2
D: TRBD2
J: TRBJ2-5
CDR3: CASSRQTSGRGETQYF

V: TRBV5-4
D: TRBD1
J: TRBJ2-5
CDR3: CACAGQGETQYF

V: TRBV4-2
D: TRBD2
J: TRBJ2-7
CDR3: CASSQRLASEQYF

V: TRBV5-4
D: TRBD1
J: TRBJ2-7
CDR3: CASTKTGQTYEQYF

V: TRBV27
D: -
J: TRBJ1-5
CDR3: CASSWAYNQPQHF

V: TRBV28
D: TRBD2
J: TRBJ2-7
CDR3: CASSYPGLEAYEQYF

V: TRBV6-5
D: -
J: TRBJ1-1
CDR3: CASSFGDTNTEAFF

V: TRBV29-1
D: TRBD1
J: TRBJ1-3
CDR3: CSAITGASSGNTIYF

V: TRBV5-1
D: -
J: TRBJ2-3
CDR3: CASSLGGDFGTDTQYF

V: TRBV5-4
D: TRBD2
J: -
CDR3: CASSPGGTAYEQYF

V: TRBV10-3
D: TRBD2
J: -
CDR3: CAISGGSGSSYEQYF

V: TRBV5-4
D: -
J: -
CDR3: CASTRGGGYEQYF

V: TRBV7-8
D: TRBD2
J: TRBJ2-1
CDR3: CASTLLAGALFF

V: TRBV9
D: TRBD2
J: TRBJ2-1
CDR3: CASSSRGRGGSNEQFF

V: TRBV5-6
D: TRBD1
J: TRBJ2-1
CDR3: CASSWDRGSAEQFF

V: TRBV28
D: TRBD2
J: TRBJ2-7
CDR3: CASSLLTSGRYEQYF

V: TRBV29-1
D: -
J: TRBJ1-4
CDR3: CSVIRGLNEKLFF

V: TRBV11-3
D: -
J: TRBJ2-3
CDR3: CASSLSGVMTDTQYF

V: TRBV19
D: -
J: TRBJ1-2
CDR3: CASSQGPSVYGYTF

V: TRBV4-1
D: TRBD1
J: TRBJ1-2
CDR3: CASSPGTGVDYGYTF

V: TRBV19
D: TRBD2
J: TRBJ2-1
CDR3: CATGRGTRLNEQFF

V: TRBV29-1
D: -
J: TRBJ2-1
CDR3: CSVVQGVDEQFF

V: TRBV2
D: TRBD1
J: TRBJ2-2
CDR3: CASRARQGPGELFF

V: TRBV5-4
D: -
J: TRBJ1-6
CDR3: CASSFPDSPLHF

V: TRBV5-6
D: TRBD1
J: TRBJ1-1
CDR3: CASSLLGQPNTEAFF

V: TRBV19
D: TRBD2
J: TRBJ2-1
CDR3: CASSIDDLAGDEQFF

V: TRBV6-1
D: -
J: TRBJ1-5
CDR3: CASSDRGNQPQHF

V: TRBV25-1
D: -
J: TRBJ2-3
CDR3: CASSEFLDTQYF

V: TRBV11-2
D: -
J: TRBJ2-2
CDR3: CASSSLGPSTGELFF

V: TRBV28
D: TRBD1
J: TRBJ2-7
CDR3: CASSYGTAYEQYF

V: TRBV5-1
D: TRBD1
J: TRBJ2-2
CDR3: CASSFLPGQGTGELFF

V: TRBV9
D: -
J: TRBJ2-1
CDR3: CASSVALAGNEQFF

V: TRBV7-2
D: -
J: TRBJ2-2
CDR3: CASSLARVQGLLNTGELFF

V: TRBV5-8
D: -
J: TRBJ2-7
CDR3: CASTSGGSPHYEQYF

V: TRBV4-1
D: -
J: TRBJ2-1
CDR3: CASSQRPTDSSYNEQFF

V: TRBV9
D: -
J: TRBJ1-2
CDR3: CASSVATGTYGYTF

V: TRBV15
D: TRBD1
J: TRBJ1-4
CDR3: CATSRIRDRDEKLFF

V: TRBV20-1
D: -
J: TRBJ2-5
CDR3: CSARRETQYF

V: TRBV12-5
D: -
J: TRBJ2-3
CDR3: CASGAGGDTDTQYF

V: TRBV21-1
D: -
J: TRBJ1-1
CDR3: CASSSPTRQNTEAFF

V: TRBV11-2
D: -
J: TRBJ2-7
CDR3: CASSRDWTYEQYF

V: TRBV5-1
D: -
J: TRBJ2-3
CDR3: CASSPGGFGTDTQYF

V: TRBV18
D: TRBD1
J: TRBJ2-1
CDR3: CASSLIQTGASYNEQFF

V: TRBV6-5
D: TRBD1
J: TRBJ1-2
CDR3: CASSRGHGYGYTF

V: TRBV30
D: TRBD1
J: TRBJ2-3
CDR3: CAWSLGQGAADTQYF

V: TRBV5-1
D: -
J: TRBJ2-1
CDR3: CASSLMFSSYNEQFF

V: TRBV28
D: TRBD1
J: TRBJ1-1
CDR3: CASSSLLGQGGTEAFF

V: TRBV28
D: -
J: TRBJ1-5
CDR3: CASSLPRQPQHF